Below, one T cell receptor (beta chain) is given with its context. Its antigen is not identified. The entry originates in a study of T-cell reconstitution after alpha-beta-depleted transplantation in children. Broader study findings: By one year post-transplant, T-cell counts and diversity largely arose from T cells that were newly produced.

Germline V gene sequence: CDR1 LNHNV, CDR2 YYDKDF (reference sequence). The CDR3 loop spans 18 amino acids. V lost 5 bases and J lost 0; bases outside the gene matches: 12. Unique molecular identifiers were incorporated into the prepared TCRbeta library. Each CDR3 protein is one row after TCRdb ran MiXCR on the PCR reads. The repertoire holds about a million distinct CDR3 sequences, roughly 29% seen once, with 28% in the top ten. Sample: PBMCs, mostly from graft donor cells, taken 360 days after TCRalphabeta/CD19-depleted stem cell transplant. The TCR originated in a boy under two years old who had a stem cell transplant for SCID, so the T cells may come from the graft donor. This chain connects TRBV15 to TRBJ2-3, with 9 bases fitting TRBD2. The CDR3 DNA reads as TGTGCCACCAGCTTGCGCCCTAATAGCGGGGGAAGCACAGATACGCAGTATTTT. It specifies CATSLRPNSGGSTDTQYF.